Listed here is a single T cell receptor (beta chain). Antigen specificity is unknown. The library gave individual cDNA molecules unique molecular identifiers. TCRdb used MiXCR to reprocess the RACE reads, holding one entry per CDR3 protein. This table holds approximately 90,000 distinct CDR3 sequences, about 8.7% found once. The sample belongs to a study of human T cells and chemical hapten exposure. Study background: Variation in per-sample TCR yields came mainly from small pooled library volume differences.

This CDR3 has 14 residues. Per germline, CDR1 MNHNY and CDR2 SVGAGI (reference sequence). V lost 6 bases, J lost 3 bases, and 5 bases stayed unmatched. Time point denoted: healthy volunteer bleed at 2 weeks. Total RNA was isolated from unfractionated whole blood. Study-wide results and caveats: DPC sensitization produced no change in TCRs with frequency above 1 in 1000.

The sequencing sample was made of whole blood. J is TRBJ2-4 and V is TRBV6-6; 7 bases line up with TRBD1. The source is a female donor in good health. Some clones in this sample may be carry-over from other donors' samples. The CDR3 DNA sequence: TGTGCCAGCAGATTACAGGGGTTCAAAAACATTCAGTACTTC. This gives the protein CASRLQGFKNIQYF.